Given below is one T cell receptor (beta chain) in context. Its antigen remains unknown. The sample comes from a study of blood T cells in healthy people across ages. The CDR3 is made up of 12 amino acids. V was clipped by 5 bases and J by 10 bases, with 15 bases between them. Germline-derived CDR1 and CDR2 are SQVTM and ANQGSEA. Then a second PCR, running roughly 7 to 11 cycles, was carried out with a sample-barcoded 5' primer and a J-beta primer mix. TCRdb re-called the 5' RACE reads with MiXCR, one entry per CDR3 protein. The table includes roughly 800,000 distinct CDR3 sequences, under 30% detected once. The donors, aged about 6 to 90, were healthy Caucasians from Russia. Overall study results and limits: Naive and antigen-experienced cells were not separated, limiting conclusive comparison.

This sample also belongs to another study, concerning T cells of mothers and their children. Per that study: Each mother yielded more than 9 million TCR beta CDR3 reads. Each child yielded approximately 3 million reads.

The receptor's source is a boy aged 10-17 years in good health. Sequenced input: blood. The chain recombines TRBV29-1 with TRBJ2-1, with D perhaps matching TRBD1 (5 bases). The CDR3 spells CSVSAGPLEQFF. The CDR3 DNA sequence: TGCAGCGTTTCCGCAGGGCCGTTGGAGCAGTTCTTC.